The T cell receptor beta chain under discussion was sequenced for a study of shared clonotypes between healthy human individuals. Study observations and caveats: It was the few donors that limited the genetic and exposure-history diversity represented. Memory subsets generally showed smaller estimated richness than naive subsets did.

V lost 2 bases, J lost 6 bases, and 11 bases lay in between. Germline V gene data show CDR1 as MNHEY and CDR2 as SVGAGI. The CDR3 is made up of 14 amino acids. Naive CD8 cells lacked CD45RO and underwent positive selection for CCR7, leaving out terminally differentiated effector memory CD45RA+ cells. The protocol was immunoSEQ multiplex PCR, while the TCRdb copy is restricted to in-frame clones and leaves out a portion. The sample records about 750,000 clones, approximately 92% being singletons. For this clone: Its antigen is undetermined.

This clonotype was obtained from a man in his thirties or forties in good health. Specimen: naive CD8+ T cells sorted from blood. The chain uses TRBV6-5 and TRBJ1-5; D gene ambiguous. CDR3 amino acids: CASSYAWEGQPQHF. In DNA, the CDR3 is TGTGCCAGCAGTTACGCCTGGGAGGGTCAGCCCCAGCATTTT.